This T cell receptor beta chain was identified in a study of CD8+ T cells in alopecia areata. Study summary: Tofacitinib therapy lasting 6 to 18 months was followed by 6 months off drug.

CDR3 length equals 15 residues. V shed 6 bases, J shed 1 base, and the junction held 3 bases outside the gene matches. CDR1 MNHEY and CDR2 SVGAGI come from the germline V gene. Study-level findings and limits: Clonality in lesional scalp, especially alopecia totalis/universalis, exceeded that of normal scalp. Normal skin's resident alphabeta T cells are sequenced alongside lesional scalp T cells.

Individuals with alopecia areata gave both lesional scalp punch biopsies and peripheral blood for collection. As concerns this clone: Its antigen is unidentified.

Sequencing templates came from extracted RNA that was reverse transcribed into cDNA. Some clones are missing from TCRdb's copy, which holds only in-frame ones; the method was immunoSEQ multiplex PCR. The sample contains 69,000 or so clones, approximately 60% of which appear only once. The source was CD8+ T cells sorted from blood, collected at week 0. The origin of this receptor is a human donor with alopecia areata. This chain uses TRBV6-5 with TRBJ2-3; TRBD2 aligns across 11 bases. CDR3 nucleotides: TGTGCCAGCAGGCCGGGACTAGCGGGCACAGATACGCAGTATTTT. It is translated as CASRPGLAGTDTQYF.